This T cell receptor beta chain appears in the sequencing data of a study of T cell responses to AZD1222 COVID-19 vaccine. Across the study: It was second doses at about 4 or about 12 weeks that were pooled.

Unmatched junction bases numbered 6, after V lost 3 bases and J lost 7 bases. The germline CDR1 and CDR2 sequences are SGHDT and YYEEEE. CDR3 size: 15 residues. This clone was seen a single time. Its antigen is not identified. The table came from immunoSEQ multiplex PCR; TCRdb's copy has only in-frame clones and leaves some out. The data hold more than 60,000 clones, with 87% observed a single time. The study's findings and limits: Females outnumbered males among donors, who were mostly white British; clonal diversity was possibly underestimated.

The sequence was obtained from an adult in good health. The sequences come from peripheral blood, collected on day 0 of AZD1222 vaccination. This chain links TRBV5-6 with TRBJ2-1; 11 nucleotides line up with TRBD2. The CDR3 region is CASSSLAGEANEQFF. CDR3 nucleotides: TGTGCCAGCAGCTCACTAGCGGGAGAGGCGAATGAGCAGTTCTTC.